These 21 T cell receptor beta chains originate from one sample sequenced in a study of early T cells in non-severe SARS-CoV-2 infection. One entry per CDR3 protein, called by TCRdb with MiXCR from the 5' RACE reads. The table lists roughly 52,000 distinct CDR3 sequences, about 6.4% of them singletons. Specimen: whole blood, collected at baseline. The receptor source for this set is an adult who was a healthcare worker with PCR-confirmed SARS-CoV-2 infection or an uninfected control (not recorded which).

Remarks on this clonotype: Since a much larger clone is just one base distant, this may be a read error. V usage is TRBV20-1 and J usage is TRBJ2-3, with no clear D. Trimming took off 4 bases at V and 5 bases at J, with 19 bases between the two ends. CDR3 length: 15 amino acids. Germline CDR1 reads DFQATT; CDR2 reads SNEGSKA (reference sequence). For the CDR3, the DNA is TGCAGTGCTATGGAGAATGAAGGGCGAGAAGATACGCAGTATTTT. This encodes CSAMENEGREDTQYF.

This clonotype was observed many times. The chain is built from TRBV7-2 and TRBJ2-5; D is possibly TRBD2 (5 bases). The CDR3 consists of 17 residues. V was cut by 0 bases and J by 2 bases, with 16 bases left in between. The germline V gene encodes CDR1 SGHTA and CDR2 FQGNSA. CDR3 sequence reads: CASSLAPTRSGQETQYF. The CDR3 nucleotides are TGTGCCAGCAGCTTAGCCCCGACACGGAGCGGACAAGAGACCCAGTACTTC.

This clonotype was observed many times. The J gene is TRBJ2-7, the V gene TRBV28, with 10 positions matching TRBD1. V was clipped by 3 bases and J by 3 bases; unmatched bases: 2. The CDR3 runs 14 residues. Germline CDR1 is MDHEN and CDR2 is SYDVKM. The CDR3 nucleotides read TGTGCCAGCAGTTTGACAGGGGGCGTCTACGAGCAGTACTTC. Encoded protein: CASSLTGGVYEQYF.

This clonotype was recorded many times. The chain carries TRBV27 and TRBJ2-3, with a possible D match to TRBD2 (5 bases). Germline CDR1 is MNHEY and CDR2 is SMNVEV (reference sequence). This CDR3 has 13 amino acids. V lost 6 bases, J lost 3 bases, and 10 bases lay in between. CDR3 sequence: CASRLDWTDTQYF. For the CDR3, the DNA is TGTGCCAGCAGACTAGACTGGACAGATACGCAGTATTTT.

There are a few counts of this clonotype. V gene TRBV29-1 combines with J gene TRBJ2-1, with TRBD1 identical over 7 bases. V lost 4 bases and J lost 2; bases outside the gene matches: 5. This CDR3 has 14 residues. Germline CDR1 is SQVTM and CDR2 is ANQGSEA. The chain's CDR3 is CSVGRQGAYNEQFF. In DNA, the CDR3 is TGCAGCGTTGGGAGGCAGGGGGCCTACAATGAGCAGTTCTTC.

This clonotype was seen a handful of times. The V gene is TRBV28, the J gene TRBJ1-4; D unclear. CDR1 is MDHEN, CDR2 SYDVKM, per germline. V lost 2 bases and J lost 11, with 21 bases in between. The CDR3 extends over 16 amino acids. CDR3 DNA: TGTGCCAGCAGTTTAGCAACCTCGCAACATAGGAAGAAACTGTTTTTT. It is translated as CASSLATSQHRKKLFF. The whole variable domain, filled in from reference TRBV28 and TRBJ1-4, reads DVKVTQSSRYLVKRTGEKVFLECVQDMDHENMFWYRQDPGLGLRLIYFSYDVKMKEKGDIPEGYSVSREKKERFSLILESASTNQTSMYLCASSLATSQHRKKLFFGSGTQLSVL.

This clonotype has ten or more counts. The V and J genes are TRBV7-6 and TRBJ2-2; 11 bases are a match to TRBD2. Trimming removed 7 bases from V and 3 bases from J; junction bases left unmatched: 10. The CDR3 length is 17 residues. Germline assignment: CDR1 SGHVS and CDR2 FNYEAQ. The CDR3 nucleotides read TGTGCCAGCATGACTAGCGGGAAACGTTACGACACCGGGGAGCTGTTTTTT. Its protein product is CASMTSGKRYDTGELFF.

This clonotype was observed many times. The rearrangement links TRBV7-9 to TRBJ2-7; TRBD1 matches at 7 bases. J gave up 11 bases and V 7 bases, and 14 bases lay outside the gene matches. The CDR3 is 13 amino acids. Per the germline V gene, CDR1 is SEHNR and CDR2 is FQNEAQ (reference sequence). As DNA, the CDR3 is TGTGCCAGCACCCCCGCGGACAGGACGAGAAAGTACTTC. This encodes CASTPADRTRKYF.

This clonotype was seen a few times. This chain links TRBV7-3 with TRBJ2-7; the match to TRBD1 covers 9 bases. Trimming cost V 5 bases and J 2 bases; bases outside gene matches: 7. The CDR3 covers 15 residues. Looked up from germline, CDR1 is SGHTA and CDR2 is FQGTGA. The CDR3 is CASSAGQGYPYEQYF. The CDR3 DNA reads as TGTGCCAGCAGCGCGGGACAGGGCTACCCCTACGAGCAGTACTTC.

The J gene is TRBJ2-1, the V gene TRBV24-1, with 7 bases identical to TRBD2. The trim removed 0 bases at V and 4 bases at J, leaving 5 bases unmatched. The CDR3 totals 16 residues. Germline CDR1 KGHDR, CDR2 SFDVKD. CDR3 nucleotide sequence: TGTGCCACCAGTGATTTGTCAAGCGGGGATTACAATGAGCAGTTCTTC. Translation: CATSDLSSGDYNEQFF.

This clonotype was picked up many times. This chain uses TRBV7-9 with TRBJ2-3; TRBD2 is a possible D gene (5 bases). CDR3 size: 16 residues. Germline values: CDR1 SEHNR, CDR2 FQNEAQ (reference sequence). Between the trimmed V and J ends, which lost 1 base and 1 base, there was a span of 12 bases. This CDR3 reads CASSLGFGMRTDTQYF. CDR3 in DNA: TGTGCCAGCAGCTTAGGGTTCGGGATGCGCACAGATACGCAGTATTTT. The complete variable domain, with remaining parts taken from reference TRBV7-9 and TRBJ2-3, reads DTGVSQNPRHKITKRGQNVTFRCDPISEHNRLYWYRQTLGQGPEFLTYFQNEAQLEKSRLLSDRFSAERPKGSFSTLEIQRTEQGDSAMYLCASSLGFGMRTDTQYFGPGTRLTVL.

This clonotype came up many times. The V gene is TRBV15, the J gene TRBJ2-7; the D gene could be TRBD1 or TRBD2 (5 bases each). The CDR3 contains 15 residues. Germline-derived CDR1 and CDR2 are LNHNV and YYDKDF (reference sequence). V was trimmed by 0 bases and J by 6 bases, leaving 15 bases between them. CDR3 DNA sequence: TGTGCCACCAGCAGAGATTTAATTGGGACCGGCGAGCAGTACTTC. Its protein is CATSRDLIGTGEQYF.

This clonotype came up a few times. The chain joins TRBV6-2 or TRBV6-3 to TRBJ2-7, with 8 bases lining up with TRBD1. The length of the CDR3 is 14 residues. Germline CDR1 and CDR2: MNHEY and SVGEGT. The J segment lost 0 bases and the V segment lost 6 bases, leaving 4 bases of the junction unmatched. The CDR3 spells CASRAGQGSYEQYF. The CDR3 DNA sequence: TGTGCCAGCAGGGCCGGACAGGGCTCCTACGAGCAGTACTTC.

The chain recombines TRBV7-2 with TRBJ2-7; D ambiguous. Trimming cost V 3 bases and J 6 bases, with 9 bases left between them. CDR3 length equals 12 residues. Germline V gene data show CDR1 as SGHTA and CDR2 as FQGNSA. The CDR3 protein is CASSFLGSEQYF. In nucleotides, the CDR3 is TGTGCCAGCAGCTTTCTAGGGTCCGAGCAGTACTTC.

V gene TRBV12-3 or TRBV12-4 combines with J gene TRBJ2-7; D could derive from TRBD1 or TRBD2 (5 bases each). This CDR3 spans 14 amino acids. V lost 6 bases, J lost 2 bases, and 14 bases lay in between. The CDR3 DNA sequence: TGTGCCAGCAGACGGGACGGAGCCACCTACGAGCAGTACTTC. Translated, it gives CASRRDGATYEQYF.

The chain combines TRBV7-9 with TRBJ1-1; D possibly corresponds to TRBD1 (6 bases). V gave up 5 bases and J gave up 6 bases, with 13 bases separating them. CDR3 size: 13 residues. CDR1 is SEHNR, CDR2 FQNEAQ, per germline (reference sequence). CDR3 coding DNA: TGTGCCAGCAGCCGTACAGGGTACCCTGAAGCTTTCTTT. The encoded protein is CASSRTGYPEAFF.

This clonotype was observed many times. This chain connects TRBV6-5 to TRBJ2-1; 10 nucleotides match TRBD2. CDR3 length equals 15 residues. The junction had 7 bases not matched to a gene; V was cut back by 2 bases and J by 9 bases. Germline V CDR1 and CDR2: MNHEY, SVGAGI. The CDR3 protein is CASSYGVAGGPEQFF. CDR3 coding DNA: TGTGCCAGCAGTTACGGGGTAGCGGGGGGACCTGAGCAGTTCTTC.

This clonotype occurred many times. This rearrangement joins TRBV24-1 to TRBJ2-7; D might be TRBD2 (6 bases). V was clipped by 2 bases and J by 3 bases, with 13 bases between them. CDR1 is KGHDR and CDR2 is SFDVKD in the germline V gene. The CDR3 is 15 residues long. CDR3 loop: CATSDSAVGGYEQYF. The CDR3 DNA reads as TGTGCCACCAGTGATTCGGCGGTCGGGGGCTACGAGCAGTACTTC.

The sample holds many counts of this clonotype. The V and J genes are TRBV27 and TRBJ2-7; D not certain. V lost 5 bases, J lost 3 bases, and 17 bases lay in between. The CDR3 is made up of 15 amino acids. The germline CDR1 and CDR2 sequences are MNHEY and SMNVEV (reference sequence). The CDR3 region has the DNA TGTGCCAGCAGTCGCTTGTCCGGGTCGGGCTACGAGCAGTACTTC. It specifies CASSRLSGSGYEQYF.

This clonotype was counted only a few times. J is TRBJ2-1 and V is TRBV24-1; D uncertain. This CDR3 is 13 amino acids long. The germline gives CDR1 KGHDR, CDR2 SFDVKD. Trimming took off 3 bases at V and 10 bases at J, with 12 bases between the two ends. The chain's CDR3 is CATSDPTLWEQFF. For the CDR3, the DNA is TGTGCCACCAGTGATCCCACTTTATGGGAGCAGTTCTTC.

This clonotype was detected once. This could be a read error, since a much larger clone is one nucleotide away. The conserved phenylalanine or tryptophan is not found at the CDR3 terminus, so this likely reflects a read error. The chain couples TRBV9 to TRBJ2-3; TRBD2 matches 7 bases. The V segment lost 0 bases and the J segment 3 bases; nucleotides outside the gene matches: 4. Germline values: CDR1 SGDLS, CDR2 YYNGEE. The CDR3 runs to 15 residues. CDR3 region: CASSVGLAATDTQYL. CDR3 sequence (DNA): TGTGCCAGCAGCGTAGGTCTAGCGGCGACAGATACGCAGTATCTT.